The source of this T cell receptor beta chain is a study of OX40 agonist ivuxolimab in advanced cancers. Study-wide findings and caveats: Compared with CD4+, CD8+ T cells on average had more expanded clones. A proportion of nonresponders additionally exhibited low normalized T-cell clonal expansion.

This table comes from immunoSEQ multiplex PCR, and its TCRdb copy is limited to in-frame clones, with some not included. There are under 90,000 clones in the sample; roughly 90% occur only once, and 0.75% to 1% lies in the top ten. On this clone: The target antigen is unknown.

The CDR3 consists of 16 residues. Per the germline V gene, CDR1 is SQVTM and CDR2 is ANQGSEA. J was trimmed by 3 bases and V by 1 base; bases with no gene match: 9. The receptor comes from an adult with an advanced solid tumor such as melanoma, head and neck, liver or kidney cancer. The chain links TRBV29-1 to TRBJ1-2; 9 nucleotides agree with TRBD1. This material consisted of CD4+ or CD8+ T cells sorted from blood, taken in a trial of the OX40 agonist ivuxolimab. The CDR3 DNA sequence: TGCAGCGTTGAAGGACAGGGGGATATACACGACTATGGCTACACCTTC. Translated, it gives CSVEGQGDIHDYGYTF.